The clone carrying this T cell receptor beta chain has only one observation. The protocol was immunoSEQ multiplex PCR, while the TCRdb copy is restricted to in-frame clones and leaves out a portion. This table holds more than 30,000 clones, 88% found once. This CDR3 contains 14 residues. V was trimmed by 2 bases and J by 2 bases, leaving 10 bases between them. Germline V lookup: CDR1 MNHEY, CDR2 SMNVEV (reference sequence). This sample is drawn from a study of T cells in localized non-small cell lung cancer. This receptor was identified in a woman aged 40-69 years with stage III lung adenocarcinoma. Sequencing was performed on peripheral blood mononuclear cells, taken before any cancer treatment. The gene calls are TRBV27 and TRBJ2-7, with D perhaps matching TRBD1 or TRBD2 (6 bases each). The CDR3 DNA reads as TGTGCCAGCAGTTTAAAGGGGGGAGCCTACGAGCAGTACTTC. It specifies CASSLKGGAYEQYF.